Below, 4 T cell receptor beta chains from the same sample are listed, as sequenced in a study of T cell repertoires in cytomegalovirus infection. TCRdb processed the reads anew with MiXCR; each CDR3 protein has one entry. The sample lists about 490,000 distinct CDR3 sequences, around 11% occurring once. Sequenced sample: PBMCs. The source is a human donor in good health (CMV status not recorded). Some clones in this sample may be carry-over from other donors' samples.

This clonotype was recorded many times. V is TRBV12-3 or TRBV12-4 and J is TRBJ2-1; 9 bases agree with TRBD1. V dropped 4 bases and J dropped 2; count of bases not matched to a gene: 3. This CDR3 has 15 amino acids. CDR3 in amino acids: CASSSTGGPYNEQFF. The CDR3 DNA sequence: TGTGCCAGCAGTTCCACAGGGGGCCCCTACAATGAGCAGTTCTTC.

The V and J genes are TRBV5-4 and TRBJ1-6; D gene unclear. Trimming left V 0 bases short and J 5 bases short, with 9 bases between. The CDR3 has 15 amino acids. CDR1 is SGHNT, CDR2 YYREEE, per germline (reference sequence). The CDR3 here is CASSLDGVNNSPLHF. The CDR3, as DNA: TGTGCCAGCAGCTTGGATGGGGTTAATAATTCACCCCTCCACTTT.

The rearrangement links TRBV11-3 to TRBJ2-1; 13 bases are a match to TRBD2. V was clipped by 3 bases and J by 8 bases; unmatched bases: 4. This CDR3 has 15 amino acids. The germline gives CDR1 SGHNT, CDR2 YENEEA. The CDR3: CASSFTSGRGDEQFF. The CDR3 DNA sequence: TGTGCCAGCAGCTTTACTAGCGGGAGGGGCGATGAGCAGTTCTTC.

The chain couples TRBV5-6 to TRBJ2-7, with TRBD1 identical over 7 bases. This CDR3 comprises 15 residues. The germline CDR1 and CDR2 sequences are SGHDT and YYEEEE. V was pared by 3 bases and J by 6 bases, with 12 bases of the junction left unmatched. Here the CDR3 reads CASSSPLDRSAEQYF. In DNA form, the CDR3 reads TGTGCCAGCAGCTCCCCCTTGGACAGGTCCGCCGAGCAGTACTTC. The full variable domain, rest sourced from reference TRBV5-6 and TRBJ2-7, is DAGVTQSPTHLIKTRGQQVTLRCSPKSGHDTVSWYQQALGQGPQFIFQYYEEEERQRGNFPDRFSGHQFPNYSSELNVNALLLGDSALYLCASSSPLDRSAEQYFGPGTRLTVT.